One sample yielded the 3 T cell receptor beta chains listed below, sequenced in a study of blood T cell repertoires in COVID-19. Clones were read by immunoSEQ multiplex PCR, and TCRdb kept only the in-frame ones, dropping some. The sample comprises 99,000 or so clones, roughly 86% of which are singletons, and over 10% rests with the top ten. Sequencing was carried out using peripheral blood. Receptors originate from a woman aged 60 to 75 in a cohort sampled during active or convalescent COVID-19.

The CDR3, as DNA: TGCAGTGCTAGTCCTAGCGGGCATGCCTACGAGCAGTACTTC. This encodes CSASPSGHAYEQYF. The gene calls are TRBV20-1 and TRBJ2-7, with 8 nucleotides matching TRBD2. Germline loops: CDR1 DFQATT, CDR2 SNEGSKA (reference sequence). CDR3 length: 14 amino acids. Trimming at V came to 3 bases and at J to 2 bases, leaving 6 bases not matched to a gene.

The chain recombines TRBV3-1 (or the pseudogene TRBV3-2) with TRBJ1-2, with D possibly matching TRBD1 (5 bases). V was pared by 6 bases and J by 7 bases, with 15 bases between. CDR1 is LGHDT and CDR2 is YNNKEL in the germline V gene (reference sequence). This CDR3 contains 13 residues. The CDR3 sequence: CASRHGGGAGYTF. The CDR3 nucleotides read TGTGCCAGCAGACACGGGGGAGGAGCTGGCTACACCTTC.

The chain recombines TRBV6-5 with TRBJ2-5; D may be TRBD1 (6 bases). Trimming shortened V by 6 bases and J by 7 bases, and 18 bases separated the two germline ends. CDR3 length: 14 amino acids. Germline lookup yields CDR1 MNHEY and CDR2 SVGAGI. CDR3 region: CASRARGTTGTQYF. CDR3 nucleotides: TGTGCCAGCAGAGCCAGGGGCACAACGGGGACCCAGTACTTC.